This T cell receptor (beta chain) was retrieved from a study of CD8+ T cells in alopecia areata. It was cDNA, reverse transcribed from extracted RNA, that served as the sequencing template. Clones were sequenced by immunoSEQ multiplex PCR, and TCRdb holds only the in-frame ones, with some missing. Of some 150,000 clones listed, approximately 90% are singletons. This sample's treatment: oral pan-JAK inhibitor, 5-10 mg twice daily. V dropped 3 bases and J dropped 1 base, with 6 bases sitting between them. Germline V gene lookup returns CDR1 SQVTM and CDR2 ANQGSEA. This CDR3 comprises 12 residues. Sequencing used CD8+ T cells sorted from blood, obtained at week 4, from a patient treated with tofacitinib. This chain links TRBV29-1 with TRBJ1-1, with no clear D. This clonotype originated in a human donor with alopecia areata. CDR3 bases: TGCAGCGTTGAGTGGGGGAACACTGAAGCTTTCTTT. As protein: CSVEWGNTEAFF.